Below are 3 T cell receptor beta chains sequenced from a single sample in a study of T cell changes during pregnancy in multiple sclerosis. Libraries were prepared by immunoSEQ multiplex PCR; TCRdb keeps only in-frame clonotypes and omits some of them. The sample yields tens of thousands of clones, over 85% seen once. The source material was peripheral blood, sampled in the second trimester of pregnancy. These receptors all stem from a female donor with multiple sclerosis, enrolled in a pregnancy study.

The V call is TRBV28, the J call TRBJ1-5; no reliable D call. V dropped 6 bases and J dropped 4 bases, with 13 bases sitting between them. The CDR3 has 14 residues. CDR1 is MDHEN, CDR2 SYDVKM, per germline. CDR3 in amino acids: CASRENRENQPQHF. DNA for the CDR3: TGTGCCAGCAGAGAAAATCGGGAAAATCAGCCCCAGCATTTT.

This chain joins TRBV6-5 and TRBJ1-1, with D possibly being TRBD1 (6 bases). There are 15 residues in the CDR3. The V end was cut by 8 bases, the J end by 7 bases, with 23 bases between. Germline V gene lookup returns CDR1 MNHEY and CDR2 SVGAGI. Written as DNA, the CDR3 is TGTGCCAGCCTACGGGGGGGGGCGCCTCCCCTTGAAGCTTTCTTT. Encoded protein: CASLRGGAPPLEAFF.

The gene calls are TRBV18 and TRBJ2-1; D remains unclear. Deletions cut 0 bases from V and 6 bases from J, with 6 bases between. Germline V gives CDR1 KGHSH, CDR2 LQKENI. There are 13 residues in the CDR3. CDR3 sequence: CASSPPSSNEQFF. The CDR3, as DNA: TGTGCCAGCTCACCACCTTCTTCCAATGAGCAGTTCTTC.